These 5 T cell receptor beta chains came from one sample sequenced in a study of T-cell reconstitution after alpha-beta-depleted transplantation in children. Preparing the TCRbeta library involved the use of unique molecular identifiers. A single record per CDR3 protein comes from TCRdb applying MiXCR to the PCR reads. The sample includes 700,000 or so distinct CDR3 sequences, around 14% of them seen just once. The sequencing used PBMCs, collected before TCRalphabeta/CD19-depleted stem cell transplant. The source of these receptors is a girl aged 2-10 years with congenital amegakaryocytic thrombocytopenia, due to receive a stem cell transplant.

The chain recombines TRBV10-3 with TRBJ2-7, with D possibly being TRBD2 (5 bases). The CDR3 is 15 amino acids. CDR1 is ENHRY and CDR2 is SYGVKD in the germline V gene. The V end lost 2 bases, the J end lost 4 bases, and 15 bases lay between the germline ends. CDR3 residues: CAISEVIALAYEQYF. The CDR3 coding sequence is TGTGCCATCAGTGAGGTAATAGCGTTAGCTTACGAGCAGTACTTC.

This clonotype was observed once. A much bigger clone sits one base away, suggesting this may be a read error. Since no conserved phenylalanine or tryptophan closes the CDR3, a read error is the likely cause. The V and J genes are TRBV20-1 and TRBJ1-2; D is ambiguous. This CDR3 contains 13 residues. V was pared by 0 bases and J by 1 base, with 6 bases between. Germline assignment: CDR1 DFQATT and CDR2 SNEGSKA (reference sequence). DNA for the CDR3: TGCAGTGCTAGAGATCGTATTAACTATGGCTACACCTAC. Its translation is CSARDRINYGYTY.

This clonotype was recorded at least ten times. The genes are TRBV7-6 and TRBJ2-1, with 15 bases lining up with TRBD2. Germline CDR1 and CDR2: SGHVS and FNYEAQ. This CDR3 comprises 18 residues. Trimming at V came to 5 bases and at J to 0 bases, leaving 5 bases not matched to a gene. This CDR3 is CASSRTSGRASSYNEQFF. The CDR3 DNA reads as TGTGCCAGCAGCCGGACTAGCGGGAGGGCGAGCTCCTACAATGAGCAGTTCTTC. Full variable domain (missing parts from reference TRBV7-6 and TRBJ2-1): GAGVSQSPRYKVTKRGQDVALRCDPISGHVSLYWYRQALGQGPEFLTYFNYEAQQDKSGLPNDRFSAERPEGSISTLTIQRTEQRDSAMYRCASSRTSGRASSYNEQFFGPGTRLTVL.

This clonotype has at least ten counts. At one boundary the junction diverges from the germline segment, which might be a read error. The chain has TRBV20-1 and TRBJ2-4; 9 bases align to TRBD1. CDR3 length: 12 amino acids. Germline CDR1 and CDR2: DFQATT and SNEGSKA (reference sequence). This CDR3 reads CSARVDRGIQYF. Written as DNA, the CDR3 is TGCAGTGCGAGAGTGGACAGGGGCATTCAGTACTTC.

This clonotype came up a few times. The chain links TRBV12-3 or TRBV12-4 to TRBJ2-7; TRBD1 matches 8 bases. The J segment lost 7 bases and the V segment lost 2 bases, leaving 7 bases of the junction unmatched. The CDR3 is made up of 14 amino acids. The DNA of the CDR3 is TGTGCCAGCAGTTTAAATCCAGGGGGCGCAGAGCAGTACTTC. It is translated as CASSLNPGGAEQYF.